The sequence of this T cell receptor (beta chain) was determined in a study of regulatory T cells in long-lasting Graves disease. There are many counts of this clonotype. Mismatch with germline at one junction end may stem from a read error. The TCR beta library used iRepertoire HTBI primers with Arm-PCR amplification of CDR3. MiXCR, run by TCRdb on the multiplex PCR reads, gives a single entry per CDR3 protein. The sample lists about 460,000 distinct CDR3 sequences; 20% to 25% were seen once. The CDR3 is 12 residues long. CDR1 SGHRS and CDR2 YFSETQ come from the germline V gene. Regarding time point: persistent/refractory GD, antithyroid drugs over 5 years with positive TRAb. RNA from PBMCs was the source of the TCR library.

The receptor was isolated from a female donor with Graves disease. Sequenced here: peripheral blood mononuclear cells (PBMCs), sampled when the disease was refractory, from a patient treated with antithyroid drugs. This sequence joins TRBV5-1 and TRBJ2-7, with D possibly being TRBD2 (7 bases). In DNA form, the CDR3 reads TGTGCCAGCAGCTTGGGAGGGGGCGAGCAGTACTTC. It specifies CASSLGGGEQYF.